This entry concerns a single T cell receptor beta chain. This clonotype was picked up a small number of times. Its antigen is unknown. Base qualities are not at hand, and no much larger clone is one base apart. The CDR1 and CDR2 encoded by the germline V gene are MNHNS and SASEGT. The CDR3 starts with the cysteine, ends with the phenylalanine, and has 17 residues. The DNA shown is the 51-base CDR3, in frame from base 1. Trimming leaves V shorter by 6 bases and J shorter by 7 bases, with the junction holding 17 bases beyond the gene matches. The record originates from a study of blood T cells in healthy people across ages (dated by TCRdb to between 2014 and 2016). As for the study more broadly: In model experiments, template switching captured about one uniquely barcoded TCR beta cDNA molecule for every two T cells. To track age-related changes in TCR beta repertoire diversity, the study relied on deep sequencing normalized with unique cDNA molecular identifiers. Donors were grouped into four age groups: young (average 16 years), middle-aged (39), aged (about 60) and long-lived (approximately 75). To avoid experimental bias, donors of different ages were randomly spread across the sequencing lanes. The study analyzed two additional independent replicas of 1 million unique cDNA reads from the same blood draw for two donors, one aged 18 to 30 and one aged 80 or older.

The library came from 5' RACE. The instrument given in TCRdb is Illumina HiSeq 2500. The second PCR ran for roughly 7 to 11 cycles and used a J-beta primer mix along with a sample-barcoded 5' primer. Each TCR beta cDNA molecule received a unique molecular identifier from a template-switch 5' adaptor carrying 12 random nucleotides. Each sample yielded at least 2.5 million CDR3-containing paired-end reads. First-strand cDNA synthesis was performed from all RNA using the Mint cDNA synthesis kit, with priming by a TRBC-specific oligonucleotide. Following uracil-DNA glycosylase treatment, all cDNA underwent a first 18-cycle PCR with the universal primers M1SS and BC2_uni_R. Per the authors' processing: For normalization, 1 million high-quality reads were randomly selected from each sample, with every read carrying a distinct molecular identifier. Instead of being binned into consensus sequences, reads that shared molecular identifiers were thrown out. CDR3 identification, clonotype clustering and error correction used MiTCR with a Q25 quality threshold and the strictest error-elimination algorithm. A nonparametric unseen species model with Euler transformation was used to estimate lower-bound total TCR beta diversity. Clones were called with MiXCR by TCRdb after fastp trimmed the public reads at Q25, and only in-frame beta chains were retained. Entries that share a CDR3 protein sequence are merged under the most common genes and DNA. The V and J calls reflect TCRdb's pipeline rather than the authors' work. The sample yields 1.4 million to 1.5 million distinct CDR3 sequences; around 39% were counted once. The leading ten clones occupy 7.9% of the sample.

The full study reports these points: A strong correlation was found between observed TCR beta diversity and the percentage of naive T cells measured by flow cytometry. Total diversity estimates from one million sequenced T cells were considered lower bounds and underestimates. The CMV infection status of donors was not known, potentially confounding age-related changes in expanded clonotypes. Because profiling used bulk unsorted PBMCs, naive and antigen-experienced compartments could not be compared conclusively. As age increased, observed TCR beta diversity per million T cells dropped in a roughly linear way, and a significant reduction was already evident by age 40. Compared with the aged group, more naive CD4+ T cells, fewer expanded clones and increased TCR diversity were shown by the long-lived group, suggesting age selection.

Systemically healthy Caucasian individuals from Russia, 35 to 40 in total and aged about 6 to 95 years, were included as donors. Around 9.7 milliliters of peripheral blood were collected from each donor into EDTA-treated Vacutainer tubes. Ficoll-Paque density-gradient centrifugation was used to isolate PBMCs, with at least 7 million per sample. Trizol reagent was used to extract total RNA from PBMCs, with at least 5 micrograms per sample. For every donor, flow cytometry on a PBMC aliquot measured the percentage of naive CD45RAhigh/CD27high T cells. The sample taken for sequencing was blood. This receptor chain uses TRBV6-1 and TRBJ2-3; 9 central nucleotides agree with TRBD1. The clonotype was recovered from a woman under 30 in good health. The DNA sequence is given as TGTGCCAGCAGCTCGCCCACCGGGACAGGGTATCGAAATACGCAGTATTTT. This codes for CASSSPTGTGYRNTQYF.